This TCR beta chain was identified during a study of blood T cell repertoires in COVID-19. About the research overall: There were acute and convalescent COVID-19 samples, and they came from the United States, Italy and Spain. Sample material is recorded as cDNA or gDNA derived from T cells, B-cell-depleted T cells, or PBMCs.

Germline values: CDR1 LNHNV, CDR2 YYDKDF (reference sequence). This CDR3 has 14 amino acids. V lost 1 base to trimming and J lost 3 bases, with 9 bases between them. In the authors' workflow: Cell counts per sample came from amplifying reference gene primers. TCRdb keeps only in-frame clones here, not all; method: immunoSEQ multiplex PCR. From that table come the V and J calls and clone size; the DNA was used to work out D and trimming. Counted here are around 100,000 clones, around 90% occurring once; the ten biggest clones make up around 5.4%. J is TRBJ1-2 and V is TRBV15, with a tentative D call TRBD1 (5 bases). This clonotype was sampled from a human donor in a cohort sampled during active COVID-19. Sequenced: peripheral blood. The CDR3 DNA reads TGTGCCACCAGCAGAGGGGGCGCCGACTATGGCTACACCTTC. It translates to CATSRGGADYGYTF. The variable domain in full, with the rest retrieved from reference TRBV15 and TRBJ1-2, is DAMVIQNPRYQVTQFGKPVTLSCSQTLNHNVMYWYQQKSSQAPKLLFHYYDKDFNNEADTPDNFQSRRPNTSFCFLDIRSPGLGDTAMYLCATSRGGADYGYTFGSGTRLTVV.